Following are 12 T cell receptor beta chains from one sample sequenced in a study of blood T cells in healthy people across ages. Combining a sample-barcoded 5' primer with a J-beta primer mix, a second PCR ran for roughly 7 to 11 cycles. MiXCR, applied by TCRdb to the 5' RACE reads, yields one record per CDR3 protein. The sample shows almost 1 million distinct CDR3 sequences, roughly 51% of them seen only once. Sequencing was performed on blood. The receptor set was obtained from a woman aged 55-75 years in good health.

The rearrangement links TRBV28 to TRBJ2-1, with no clear D. Trimming stripped 3 bases from V and 0 bases from J, with 9 bases between. CDR1 and CDR2 from the germline V gene are MDHEN and SYDVKM. This CDR3 contains 15 residues. CDR3 in DNA: TGTGCCAGCAGTTTTCACGTAAGCTCCTACAATGAGCAGTTCTTC. Protein product: CASSFHVSSYNEQFF.

This clonotype has just a few counts. The V gene is TRBV20-1, the J gene TRBJ2-7, with 9 positions matching TRBD1. The CDR3 is 13 residues long. The J segment lost 3 bases and the V segment lost 6 bases, leaving 6 bases of the junction unmatched. The germline gives CDR1 DFQATT, CDR2 SNEGSKA (reference sequence). CDR3 DNA sequence: TGCAGTGCCGGACAGGGGTCGCGCTACGAGCAGTACTTC. It is translated as CSAGQGSRYEQYF.

V is TRBV6-5 and J is TRBJ1-5, with a tentative D call TRBD1 (5 bases). The V gene's germline CDR1 is MNHEY and CDR2 SVGAGI. The CDR3 spans 18 residues. V was pared by 2 bases and J by 3 bases, with 20 bases between. CDR3 nucleotide sequence: TGTGCCAGCAGTTACGCTCCCGGGCACCGGGGCTACAATCAGCCCCAGCATTTT. Translation: CASSYAPGHRGYNQPQHF.

V and J are TRBV5-1 and TRBJ2-1, with 11 bases lining up with TRBD2. Germline assignment: CDR1 SGHRS and CDR2 YFSETQ. This CDR3 is built from 15 residues. Trimming at V came to 7 bases and at J to 5 bases, leaving 8 bases not matched to a gene. The CDR3 region is CASGRTSGGNNEQFF. The CDR3 region has the DNA TGCGCCAGCGGACGAACTAGCGGGGGTAACAATGAGCAGTTCTTC.

This clonotype appeared a few times. The chain is built from TRBV29-1 and TRBJ2-7; 7 bases map to TRBD1. V shed 6 bases and J 0 bases; nucleotides not matched to a gene: 8. This CDR3 is built from 14 residues. CDR1 and CDR2 (germline): SQVTM, ANQGSEA. The CDR3 spells CSVKPRDSSYEQYF. The CDR3 region has the DNA TGCAGCGTCAAACCCCGGGACAGCTCCTACGAGCAGTACTTC.

The chain uses TRBV4-2 and TRBJ2-7; D ambiguous. V lost 0 bases and J 1 base, leaving 7 bases between the germline ends. The CDR3 sequence is 14 residues long. Germline CDR1 reads LGHNA; CDR2 reads YNFKEQ. The CDR3 coding sequence is TGTGCCAGCAGCCAAGAGATGGATTCCTACGAGCAGTACTTC. Translating gives CASSQEMDSYEQYF.

The chain joins TRBV15 to TRBJ2-7; 8 bases are shared with TRBD2. CDR1 is LNHNV and CDR2 is YYDKDF in the germline V gene (reference sequence). This CDR3 is 14 amino acids long. With V trimmed by 5 bases and J by 3 bases, 6 bases remained unmatched. The CDR3 region is CATSDSGKDYEQYF. The CDR3 DNA reads TGTGCCACCAGCGATAGCGGGAAGGACTACGAGCAGTACTTC.

This chain joins TRBV27 and TRBJ2-6, with D perhaps matching TRBD2 (5 bases). From germline, CDR1 is MNHEY and CDR2 SMNVEV (reference sequence). Trimming left V 10 bases short and J 0 bases short, with 7 bases between. This CDR3 spans 13 amino acids. The CDR3: CAIGVSGANVLTF. The CDR3 region has the DNA TGTGCCATCGGGGTCTCTGGGGCCAACGTCCTGACTTTC.

The chain has TRBV20-1 and TRBJ2-1, with 11 bases fitting TRBD2. The J call could be wrong; TRBJ2-7 is a better fit for the DNA end. The length of the CDR3 is 15 residues. The germline V gene encodes CDR1 DFQATT and CDR2 SNEGSKA (reference sequence). As DNA, the CDR3 is TGCAGTGCTAGATTAGCGGGAGGGCCGTATTACGAGCAGTACTTC. This gives the protein CSARLAGGPYYEQYF.

The chain joins TRBV2 to TRBJ2-7, with D hard to call. The CDR3 extends over 14 amino acids. CDR1 SNHLY and CDR2 FYNNEI come from the germline V gene. The ends were cut back, 6 bases at V and 0 bases at J, with 12 bases in the middle. The CDR3 protein is CASSFRRNSYEQYF. The CDR3 coding sequence is TGTGCCAGCAGCTTTAGACGGAACTCCTACGAGCAGTACTTC. Together with reference TRBV2 and TRBJ2-7, the CDR3 gives the full variable domain: EPEVTQTPSHQVTQMGQEVILRCVPISNHLYFYWYRQILGQKVEFLVSFYNNEISEKSEIFDDQFSVERPDGSNFTLKIRSTKLEDSAMYFCASSFRRNSYEQYFGPGTRLTVT.

The CDR3 DNA reads as TGTGCCAGCAGCCGGGACATTCGCCGGCAGTTCTTC. Translating it yields CASSRDIRRQFF. The chain combines TRBV14 with TRBJ2-1; D is possibly TRBD1 (6 bases). With 4 bases removed from V and 12 bases from J, the gap between germline ends came to 13 bases. This CDR3 spans 12 amino acids. The V gene's germline CDR1 is SGHDN and CDR2 FVKESK.

A few counts support this clonotype. The chain recombines TRBV7-9 with TRBJ2-5; D possibly uses TRBD1 or TRBD2 (5 bases each). The V gene's germline CDR1 is SEHNR and CDR2 FQNEAQ (reference sequence). This CDR3 has 17 residues. Trimming removed 4 bases at V and 2 bases at J, with 20 bases between. DNA for the CDR3: TGTGCCAGCAGCTCCACAACCCACGGGACGACGCAAGAGACCCAGTACTTC. As protein: CASSSTTHGTTQETQYF.